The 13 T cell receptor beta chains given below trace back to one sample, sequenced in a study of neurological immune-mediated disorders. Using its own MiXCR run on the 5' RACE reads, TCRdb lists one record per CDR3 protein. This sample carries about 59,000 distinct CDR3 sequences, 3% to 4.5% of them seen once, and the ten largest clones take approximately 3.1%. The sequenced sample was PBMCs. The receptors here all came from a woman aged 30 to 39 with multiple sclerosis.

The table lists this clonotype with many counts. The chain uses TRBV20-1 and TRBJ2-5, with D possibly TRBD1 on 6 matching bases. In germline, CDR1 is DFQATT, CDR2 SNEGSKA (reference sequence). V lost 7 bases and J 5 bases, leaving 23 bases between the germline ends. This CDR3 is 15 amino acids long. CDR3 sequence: CSGLIGSGVGETQYF. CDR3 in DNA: TGCAGTGGCCTGATCGGGTCAGGGGTGGGGGAGACCCAGTACTTC.

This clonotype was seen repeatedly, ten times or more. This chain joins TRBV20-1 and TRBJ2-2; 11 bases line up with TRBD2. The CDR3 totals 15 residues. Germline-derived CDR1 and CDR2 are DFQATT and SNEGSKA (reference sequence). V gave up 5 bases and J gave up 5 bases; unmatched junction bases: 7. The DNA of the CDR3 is TGCAGTGCTCAGCTAGCGGGAGGAGGTACCGGGGAGCTGTTTTTT. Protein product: CSAQLAGGGTGELFF.

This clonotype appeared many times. Here the CDR3 DNA reads TGTGCCATCAGTGAGAAGGGGATTGATTCACCCCTCCACTTT. This codes for CAISEKGIDSPLHF. The chain couples TRBV10-3 to TRBJ1-6, with a possible D match to TRBD1 (5 bases). The CDR3 totals 14 residues. Germline loops: CDR1 ENHRY, CDR2 SYGVKD. Trimming took 2 bases from V and 8 from J, leaving 10 bases between them.

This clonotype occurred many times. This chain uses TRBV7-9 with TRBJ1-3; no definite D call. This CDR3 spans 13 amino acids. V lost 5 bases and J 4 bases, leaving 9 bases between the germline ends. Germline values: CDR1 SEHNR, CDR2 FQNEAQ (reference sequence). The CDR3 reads CASSPSGGNTIYF. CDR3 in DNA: TGTGCCAGCAGCCCGAGCGGCGGAAACACCATATATTTT.

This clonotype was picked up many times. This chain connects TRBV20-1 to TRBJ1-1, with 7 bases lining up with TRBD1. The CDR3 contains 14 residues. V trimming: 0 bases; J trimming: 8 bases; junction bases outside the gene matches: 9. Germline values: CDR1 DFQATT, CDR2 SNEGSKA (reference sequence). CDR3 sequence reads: CSARDGQVRLEAFF. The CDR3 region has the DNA TGCAGTGCTAGAGACGGACAGGTCCGACTCGAAGCTTTCTTT.

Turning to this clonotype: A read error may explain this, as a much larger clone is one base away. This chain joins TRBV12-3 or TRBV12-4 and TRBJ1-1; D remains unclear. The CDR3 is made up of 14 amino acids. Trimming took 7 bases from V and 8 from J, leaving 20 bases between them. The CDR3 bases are TGTGCCAGCACCCGAACCGGAGCAGACGTGGAAGCTTTCTTT. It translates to CASTRTGADVEAFF.

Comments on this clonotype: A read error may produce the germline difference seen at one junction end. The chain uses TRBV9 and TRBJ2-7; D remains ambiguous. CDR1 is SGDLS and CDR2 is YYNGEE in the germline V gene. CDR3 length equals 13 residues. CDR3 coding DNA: TGTGCCAACAGCCCCCCCGTGGGGTCCGAGCAGTACTTC. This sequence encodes CANSPPVGSEQYF.

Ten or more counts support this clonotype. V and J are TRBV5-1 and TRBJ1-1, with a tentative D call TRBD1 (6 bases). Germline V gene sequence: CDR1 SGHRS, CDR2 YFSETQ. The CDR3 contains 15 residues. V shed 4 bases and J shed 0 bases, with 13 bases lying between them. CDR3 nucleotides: TGCGCCAGCAGCCCCAGGACAGACATGAACACTGAAGCTTTCTTT. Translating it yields CASSPRTDMNTEAFF.

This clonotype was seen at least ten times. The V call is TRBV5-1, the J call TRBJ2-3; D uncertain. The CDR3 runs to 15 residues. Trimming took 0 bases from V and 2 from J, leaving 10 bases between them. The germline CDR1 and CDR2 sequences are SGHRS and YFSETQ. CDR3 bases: TGCGCCAGCAGCTTGGGCGGAAAATTCACAGATACGCAGTATTTT. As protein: CASSLGGKFTDTQYF. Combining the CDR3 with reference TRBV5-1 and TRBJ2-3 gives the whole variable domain KAGVTQTPRYLIKTRGQQVTLSCSPISGHRSVSWYQQTPGQGLQFLFEYFSETQRNKGNFPGRFSGRQFSNSRSEMNVSTLELGDSALYLCASSLGGKFTDTQYFGPGTRLTVL.

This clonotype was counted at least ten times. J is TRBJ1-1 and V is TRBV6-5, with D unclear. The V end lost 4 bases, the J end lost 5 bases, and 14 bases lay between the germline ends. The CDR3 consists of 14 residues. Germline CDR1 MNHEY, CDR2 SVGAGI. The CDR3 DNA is TGTGCCAGCAGTTTCGGGTATGGGAGGACTGAAGCTTTCTTT. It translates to CASSFGYGRTEAFF.

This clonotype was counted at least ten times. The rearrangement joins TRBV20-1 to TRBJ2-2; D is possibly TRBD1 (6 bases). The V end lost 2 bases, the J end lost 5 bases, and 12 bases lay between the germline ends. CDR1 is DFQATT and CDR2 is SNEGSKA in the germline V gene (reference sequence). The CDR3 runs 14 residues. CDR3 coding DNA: TGCAGTGCTAGAACCAGCAGGGGAACCGGGGAGCTGTTTTTT. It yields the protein CSARTSRGTGELFF.

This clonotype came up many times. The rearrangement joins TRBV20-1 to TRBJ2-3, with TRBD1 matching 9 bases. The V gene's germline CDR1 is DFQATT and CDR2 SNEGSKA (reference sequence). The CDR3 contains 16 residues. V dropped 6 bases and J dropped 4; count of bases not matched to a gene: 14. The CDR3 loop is CSAPPGQGIGADTQYF. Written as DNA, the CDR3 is TGCAGTGCGCCGCCCGGACAGGGGATCGGGGCAGATACGCAGTATTTT.

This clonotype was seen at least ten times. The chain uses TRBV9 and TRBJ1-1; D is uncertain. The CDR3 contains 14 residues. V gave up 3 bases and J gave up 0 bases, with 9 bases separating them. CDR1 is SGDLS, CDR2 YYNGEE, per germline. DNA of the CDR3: TGTGCCAGCAGCGACTCTAGCATGAACACTGAAGCTTTCTTT. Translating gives CASSDSSMNTEAFF.